These T cell receptor beta chains were read from a single sample in a study of cytomegalovirus exposure and HLA in healthy donors. Clones were read by immunoSEQ multiplex PCR, and TCRdb kept only the in-frame ones, dropping some. Of approximately 110,000 clones listed, roughly 77% were seen once; the top ten hold approximately 1.1%. The sequencing input was PBMCs. These receptors were collected from a woman between 25 and 40 years old in good health and CMV-seronegative. Each CDR3 is given with its conserved first and last residue. Each record gives: J gene, V gene, D gene, clone size, CDR3 protein, CDR3 DNA. A D gene is named only where the DNA matches it firmly. The size entry is marked missing in some rows and otherwise reads once, few, many or a size class.

J: TRBJ2-5
V: TRBV7-3
D: TRBD2
size: .
CDR3: CASSRGGAGETQYF
DNA: TGTGCCAGCAGCCGGGGGGGGGCCGGGGAGACCCAGTACTTC

J: TRBJ2-5
V: TRBV10-2
D: .
size: .
CDR3: CASRRQGEETQYF
DNA: TGCGCCAGCAGGAGGCAGGGTGAAGAGACCCAGTACTTC

J: TRBJ2-1
V: TRBV7-9
D: TRBD1
size: .
CDR3: CASSWFATGGDEQFF
DNA: TGTGCCAGCAGCTGGTTCGCGACAGGGGGCGATGAGCAGTTCTTC

J: TRBJ1-4
V: TRBV6-1
D: .
size: .
CDR3: CASRETAYNEKLFF
DNA: TGTGCCAGCAGAGAGACAGCTTATAATGAAAAACTGTTTTTT

J: TRBJ2-7
V: TRBV21-1
D: .
size: .
CDR3: CASTKGPGDFGDRVYEQYF
DNA: TGTGCCAGCACCAAGGGGCCTGGAGACTTCGGGGACAGAGTCTACGAGCAGTACTTC

J: TRBJ2-7
V: TRBV5-5
D: TRBD1
size: once
CDR3: CASSLEFPGQGASYEQYF
DNA: TGTGCCAGCAGCTTGGAATTCCCGGGACAGGGGGCCTCCTACGAGCAGTACTTC

J: TRBJ2-1
V: TRBV10-3
D: TRBD2
size: .
CDR3: CAIMAAGSGKNEQFF
DNA: TGTGCCATCATGGCGGCTGGTAGCGGGAAAAATGAGCAGTTCTTC

J: TRBJ1-1
V: TRBV2
D: .
size: .
CDR3: CASTRMNTEAFF
DNA: TGTGCCAGCACCAGAATGAACACTGAAGCTTTCTTT

J: TRBJ2-5
V: TRBV5-4
D: .
size: .
CDR3: CASSLVMAKGGETQYF
DNA: TGTGCCAGCAGCTTGGTAATGGCTAAGGGAGGAGAGACCCAGTACTTC

J: TRBJ2-6
V: TRBV5-4
D: TRBD1
size: few
CDR3: CASSLIGTGRAGANVLTF
DNA: TGTGCCAGCAGCTTGATAGGGACAGGGAGAGCTGGGGCCAACGTCCTGACTTTC

J: TRBJ1-1
V: TRBV9
D: .
size: .
CDR3: CASSSGHPNTEAFF
DNA: TGTGCCAGCAGCTCGGGACACCCGAACACTGAAGCTTTCTTT

J: TRBJ2-7
V: TRBV6-6
D: TRBD1
size: once
CDR3: CASSYGPGQGEYEQYF
DNA: TGTGCCAGCAGTTACGGCCCCGGACAGGGGGAATACGAGCAGTACTTC

J: TRBJ2-7
V: TRBV6-1
D: TRBD1
size: .
CDR3: CASSADRDYEQYF
DNA: TGTGCCAGCAGTGCCGACAGGGACTACGAGCAGTACTTC

J: TRBJ1-6
V: TRBV11-2
D: .
size: .
CDR3: CASSRGGGTYNSPLHF
DNA: TGTGCCAGCAGCCGAGGGGGGGGAACTTATAATTCACCCCTCCACTTT

J: TRBJ1-5
V: TRBV30
D: .
size: .
CDR3: CAWSVQRNQPQHF
DNA: TGTGCCTGGAGTGTACAGCGCAATCAGCCCCAGCATTTT

J: TRBJ2-5
V: TRBV7-2
D: .
size: .
CDR3: CASSSSGYQETQYF
DNA: TGTGCCAGCAGCTCCAGCGGATACCAAGAGACCCAGTACTTC

J: TRBJ1-6
V: TRBV10-1
D: .
size: .
CDR3: CATASENYNSPLHF
DNA: TGCGCCACCGCTTCAGAAAACTATAATTCACCCCTCCACTTT

J: TRBJ1-3
V: TRBV7-3
D: .
size: once
CDR3: CASSPGGGAGNTIYF
DNA: TGTGCCAGCAGCCCAGGCGGGGGAGCTGGAAACACCATATATTTT

J: TRBJ1-1
V: TRBV5-1
D: TRBD1
size: .
CDR3: CASSNGQGAVLNTEAFF
DNA: TGCGCCAGCAGCAACGGACAGGGGGCTGTACTGAACACTGAAGCTTTCTTT

J: TRBJ2-2
V: TRBV7-9
D: .
size: .
CDR3: CASSYLSGSGELFF
DNA: TGTGCCAGCAGCTATCTGAGTGGTTCCGGGGAGCTGTTTTTT

J: TRBJ2-1
V: TRBV1
D: .
size: .
CDR3: CTSSQDRTSGRPLSYNEQFF
DNA: TGCACCAGCAGCCAAGATAGGACTAGCGGGAGGCCTCTCTCCTACAATGAGCAGTTCTTC

J: TRBJ1-1
V: TRBV5-8
D: .
size: .
CDR3: CASSLPQWRGTEAFF
DNA: TGTGCCAGCAGCTTGCCCCAGTGGCGGGGGACTGAAGCTTTCTTT

J: TRBJ2-3
V: TRBV6-5
D: .
size: .
CDR3: CASSYRVPTDTQYF
DNA: TGTGCCAGCAGTTACCGAGTTCCCACAGATACGCAGTATTTT

J: TRBJ2-5
V: TRBV30
D: TRBD2
size: .
CDR3: CAWSASPGGTQYF
DNA: TGTGCCTGGAGTGCCAGCCCGGGGGGGACCCAGTACTTC

J: TRBJ1-1
V: TRBV7-6
D: .
size: .
CDR3: CASSLARGKNTEAFF
DNA: TGTGCCAGCAGCTTAGCTCGCGGGAAGAACACTGAAGCTTTCTTT

J: TRBJ2-1
V: TRBV6-6
D: TRBD2
size: .
CDR3: CASSLTSGSYEQFF
DNA: TGTGCCAGCAGTCTGACTAGCGGGAGCTATGAGCAGTTCTTC

J: TRBJ2-7
V: TRBV18
D: .
size: .
CDR3: CASSPKTGRDTYEQYF
DNA: TGTGCCAGCTCACCTAAAACAGGGAGGGATACCTACGAGCAGTACTTC

J: TRBJ2-7
V: TRBV9
D: TRBD2
size: .
CDR3: CAIPPGRGYEQYF
DNA: TGTGCCATCCCCCCAGGGAGGGGCTACGAGCAGTACTTC

J: TRBJ2-3
V: TRBV6-6
D: .
size: .
CDR3: CASSYGGGSQNTQYF
DNA: TGTGCCAGCAGTTACGGAGGAGGATCACAGAATACGCAGTATTTT

J: TRBJ2-3
V: TRBV9
D: TRBD2
size: .
CDR3: CASSVVSGGASDTQYF
DNA: TGTGCCAGCAGCGTAGTTTCCGGGGGGGCGTCAGATACGCAGTATTTT

J: TRBJ2-3
V: TRBV7-2
D: .
size: .
CDR3: CASSTRGGQGIHTQYF
DNA: TGTGCCAGCAGCACTAGGGGGGGGCAGGGTATTCATACGCAGTATTTT

J: TRBJ2-1
V: TRBV6-1
D: .
size: .
CDR3: CASKDYVGQNEQFF
DNA: TGTGCCAGCAAGGATTACGTGGGGCAGAATGAGCAGTTCTTC

J: TRBJ1-5
V: TRBV10-1
D: .
size: .
CDR3: CASRTGRMDGGNQPQHF
DNA: TGCGCCAGCAGGACAGGAAGGATGGACGGGGGCAATCAGCCCCAGCATTTT

J: TRBJ1-2
V: TRBV5-1
D: .
size: .
CDR3: CASSLDPPTRYGYTF
DNA: TGCGCCAGCAGCTTGGATCCACCTACCCGCTATGGCTACACCTTC

J: TRBJ2-1
V: TRBV4-1
D: TRBD2
size: .
CDR3: CASSHVPAGVAIEQFF
DNA: TGCGCCAGCAGCCACGTCCCAGCGGGGGTAGCAATTGAGCAGTTCTTC

J: TRBJ1-5
V: TRBV10-3
D: .
size: .
CDR3: CAISESMGLGSNQPQHF
DNA: TGTGCCATCAGTGAGTCGATGGGACTAGGTAGCAATCAGCCCCAGCATTTT

J: TRBJ2-7
V: TRBV19
D: TRBD1
size: .
CDR3: CASSISGQAAYEQYF
DNA: TGTGCCAGTAGTATCTCAGGACAGGCCGCCTACGAGCAGTACTTC

J: TRBJ2-7
V: TRBV7-9
D: .
size: .
CDR3: CASSLVGLAGAEQYF
DNA: TGTGCCAGCAGCTTAGTTGGATTGGCAGGGGCCGAGCAGTACTTC

J: TRBJ1-2
V: TRBV5-6
D: .
size: .
CDR3: CASSLAVGGRTGYTF
DNA: TGTGCCAGCAGCTTGGCCGTGGGAGGGAGAACTGGCTACACCTTC

J: TRBJ2-5
V: TRBV28
D: .
size: .
CDR3: CASRPGTKETQYF
DNA: TGTGCCAGCAGACCAGGTACCAAAGAGACCCAGTACTTC

J: TRBJ2-3
V: TRBV5-1
D: TRBD2
size: .
CDR3: CASSMTSPRADTQYF
DNA: TGCGCCAGCAGCATGACTAGCCCACGAGCAGATACGCAGTATTTT

J: TRBJ2-1
V: TRBV19
D: .
size: .
CDR3: CASSWSRERNNEQFF
DNA: TGTGCCAGTAGTTGGTCCAGGGAACGAAACAATGAGCAGTTCTTC

J: TRBJ1-4
V: TRBV29-1
D: TRBD1
size: .
CDR3: CSVGQEDEKLFF
DNA: TGCAGCGTCGGACAGGAGGATGAAAAACTGTTTTTT

J: TRBJ2-7
V: TRBV10-3
D: .
size: .
CDR3: CAISESHRVHEQYF
DNA: TGTGCCATCAGTGAGTCTCACAGGGTCCACGAGCAGTACTTC

J: TRBJ2-7
V: TRBV6-6
D: TRBD2
size: once
CDR3: CASSPTSGTAYEQYF
DNA: TGTGCCAGCAGCCCGACTAGCGGGACCGCCTACGAGCAGTACTTC

J: TRBJ1-6
V: TRBV5-1
D: TRBD1
size: .
CDR3: CASRPNTGDNSPLHF
DNA: TGCGCCAGCAGACCCAATACAGGGGATAATTCACCCCTCCACTTT

J: TRBJ2-1
V: TRBV10-2
D: .
size: few
CDR3: CASSAVNEQFF
DNA: TGCGCCAGCAGTGCGGTGAATGAGCAGTTCTTC

J: TRBJ2-2
V: TRBV9
D: TRBD2
size: .
CDR3: CASSVGVAGHTGELFF
DNA: TGTGCCAGCAGCGTAGGTGTAGCGGGACACACCGGGGAGCTGTTTTTT

J: TRBJ1-2
V: TRBV6-6
D: .
size: .
CDR3: CASRPDPGTTNYGYTF
DNA: TGTGCCAGCAGACCCGATCCAGGGACAACTAACTATGGCTACACCTTC

J: TRBJ1-6
V: TRBV5-6
D: .
size: .
CDR3: CASSPAGPSYNSPLHF
DNA: TGTGCCAGCAGCCCCGCAGGGCCCTCATATAATTCACCCCTCCACTTT

J: TRBJ2-3
V: TRBV6-4
D: TRBD2
size: .
CDR3: CASSESSGSTDTQYF
DNA: TGTGCCAGCAGTGAGTCTAGCGGGAGTACAGATACGCAGTATTTT

J: TRBJ2-7
V: TRBV11-3
D: TRBD1
size: .
CDR3: CASSLNRGHYEQYF
DNA: TGTGCCAGCAGCCTGAACAGGGGGCACTACGAGCAGTACTTC

J: TRBJ1-4
V: TRBV30
D: TRBD1
size: .
CDR3: CAWRQGATNEKLFF
DNA: TGTGCCTGGAGACAGGGGGCTACTAATGAAAAACTGTTTTTT

J: TRBJ2-7
V: TRBV7-8
D: TRBD2
size: .
CDR3: CASSLAWQGLNEQYF
DNA: TGTGCCAGCAGCTTAGCTTGGCAGGGACTAAACGAGCAGTACTTC

J: TRBJ2-7
V: TRBV6-1
D: TRBD1
size: .
CDR3: CASIPGQAYEQYF
DNA: TGTGCCAGCATCCCGGGACAGGCCTACGAGCAGTACTTC

J: TRBJ2-3
V: TRBV13
D: .
size: .
CDR3: CASSSTPQDTQYF
DNA: TGTGCCAGCAGCTCCACACCACAAGATACGCAGTATTTT

J: TRBJ2-7
V: TRBV6-1
D: .
size: .
CDR3: CASSEMVDSYEQYF
DNA: TGTGCCAGCAGTGAAATGGTAGATTCCTACGAGCAGTACTTC

J: TRBJ2-1
V: TRBV28
D: TRBD2
size: few
CDR3: CASRAAGGSSYNEQFF
DNA: TGTGCCAGCAGGGCAGCGGGAGGGAGCTCCTACAATGAGCAGTTCTTC

J: TRBJ1-4
V: TRBV5-1
D: TRBD1
size: few
CDR3: CASSSTGGATNEKLFF
DNA: TGCGCCAGCAGCTCGACAGGGGGGGCAACTAATGAAAAACTGTTTTTT

J: TRBJ2-1
V: TRBV6-4
D: .
size: .
CDR3: CASSETDGSYNEQFF
DNA: TGTGCCAGCAGTGAAACAGATGGGTCCTACAATGAGCAGTTCTTC